One T cell receptor beta chain is described in this entry. This sample is part of a study of OX40 agonist ivuxolimab in advanced cancers. As for the study in general: Approximately 41% of patients had received prior checkpoint inhibitor therapy.

Sequencing used immunoSEQ multiplex PCR; TCRdb keeps in-frame clones, though not all of them. This sample yields around 25,000 clones, of which approximately 86% are seen a single time; around 8.8% belongs to the top ten. This CDR3 has 15 amino acids. V lost 1 base and J lost 0, with 8 bases in between. Germline assignment: CDR1 PRHDT and CDR2 FYEKMQ (reference sequence). The receptor was isolated from an adult with an advanced solid tumor such as melanoma, head and neck, liver or kidney cancer. Sample: CD4+ or CD8+ T cells sorted from blood, taken in a trial of the OX40 agonist ivuxolimab. The chain combines TRBV13 with TRBJ2-3, with D possibly being TRBD2 (6 bases). For the CDR3, the DNA is TGTGCCAGCAGCTTAGCGGGGGAAAGCACAGATACGCAGTATTTT. Residues: CASSLAGESTDTQYF.